The 22 T cell receptor beta chains in this list originate from one sample, sequenced in a study of spatial heterogeneity in lung cancer (dated by TCRdb to about 2019). The library was built by means of 5' RACE. TCRdb names NextSeq 500 as the instrument used. TCRdb reran the public reads through fastp at Q25 and MiXCR, keeping productive beta chains. Identical CDR3 protein sequences are pooled into one entry, listed with their most common genes and DNA. Recorded for this sample are 39,000 or so distinct CDR3 sequences; 3% to 3.5% of them occurred a single time. The ten largest account for roughly 40% of the sample. The label giving this sample's time point can be read as: sample taken at primary tumor resection. This sample comprised normal lung tissue next to the tumor, obtained at surgery. These receptors originate from a male donor with early-stage non-small cell lung cancer.

This clonotype was found many times. The V gene is TRBV4-2, the J gene TRBJ1-5; unclear D gene. V was trimmed by 5 bases and J by 5 bases, leaving 19 bases between them. This CDR3 spans 16 amino acids. Germline V gene sequence: CDR1 LGHNA, CDR2 YNFKEQ. The CDR3 sequence: CASSTAGRLPDQPQHF. CDR3 coding DNA: TGTGCCAGCAGCACGGCCGGCAGACTGCCGGATCAGCCCCAGCATTTT.

The rearrangement joins TRBV7-8 to TRBJ1-5, with D hard to call. Trimming removed 2 bases at V and 0 bases at J, with 11 bases between. Looked up from germline, CDR1 is SGHVS and CDR2 is FQNEAQ. CDR3 length: 16 residues. The CDR3 is CASSLSLGDSNQPQHF. The CDR3 DNA sequence: TGTGCCAGCAGCTTAAGTTTAGGAGATAGCAATCAGCCCCAGCATTTT.

On this clonotype: At one of its ends the junction is not consistent with the germline gene, which may arise from a read error. J is TRBJ2-7 and V is TRBV12-3 or TRBV12-4; D not resolved. This CDR3 comprises 11 residues. CDR3 sequence: CTSSLGGEQYF. CDR3 in DNA: TGTACCAGCAGTTTAGGTGGCGAGCAGTACTTC.

In its sample, this clonotype was seen many times. The CDR3 sequence is CASSFGFGPAGELFF. The CDR3 DNA reads as TGTGCCAGCAGCTTTGGTTTCGGGCCGGCCGGGGAGCTGTTTTTT. The V and J genes are TRBV7-3 and TRBJ2-2; D gene ambiguous. The V gene's germline CDR1 is SGHTA and CDR2 FQGTGA. V was trimmed by 3 bases and J by 6 bases, leaving 14 bases between them. The CDR3 loop spans 15 amino acids.

This clonotype was seen at least ten times. The chain joins TRBV9 to TRBJ2-3, with D hard to call. Germline V CDR1 and CDR2: SGDLS, YYNGEE. The CDR3 has 15 amino acids. The V and J ends lost 0 bases and 2 bases respectively, with 10 bases between them. The CDR3 DNA is TGTGCCAGCAGCGTAGACCCAACCTTCACAGATACGCAGTATTTT. This gives the protein CASSVDPTFTDTQYF. Filled out from reference TRBV9 and TRBJ2-3, the complete variable domain reads DSGVTQTPKHLITATGQRVTLRCSPRSGDLSVYWYQQSLDQGLQFLIQYYNGEERAKGNILERFSAQQFPDLHSELNLSSLELGDSALYFCASSVDPTFTDTQYFGPGTRLTVL.

This clonotype showed up many times. The chain is built from TRBV6-2 or TRBV6-3 and TRBJ2-1; TRBD2 agrees at 8 bases. Germline CDR1 MNHEY, CDR2 SVGEGT. V trimming: 6 bases; J trimming: 9 bases; junction bases outside the gene matches: 4. The CDR3 covers 12 residues. The CDR3 reads CASSGGGSEQFF. CDR3 coding DNA: TGTGCCAGCAGCGGGGGGGGTAGTGAGCAGTTCTTC.

In its sample, this clonotype was seen a few times. The V gene is TRBV27, the J gene TRBJ2-7, with D uncertain. The CDR3 spans 14 residues. V lost 5 bases, J lost 5 bases, and 16 bases lay in between. Germline-derived CDR1 and CDR2 are MNHEY and SMNVEV (reference sequence). The CDR3 region has the DNA TGTGCCAGCAGTCTCCACCGACTGAGGCACGAGCAGTACTTC. It yields the protein CASSLHRLRHEQYF.

The sample holds many counts of this clonotype. The V gene is TRBV5-6, the J gene TRBJ1-6; no reliable D call. V was trimmed by 4 bases and J by 9 bases, leaving 11 bases between them. This CDR3 has 13 residues. CDR1 and CDR2 from the germline V gene are SGHDT and YYEEEE. CDR3 DNA: TGTGCCAGCAGCCCAGGACCGGCTTCACCCCTCCACTTT. Protein product: CASSPGPASPLHF.

This clonotype was observed many times. This chain connects TRBV12-3 or TRBV12-4 to TRBJ1-4; TRBD1 might be the D (6 bases). The length of the CDR3 is 15 residues. The V and J ends lost 6 bases and 0 bases respectively, with 11 bases between them. CDR3 sequence reads: CASSQDSATNEKLFF. The CDR3 region has the DNA TGTGCCAGCAGCCAGGACAGTGCAACTAATGAAAAACTGTTTTTT.

In this sample, this clonotype turned up many times. The chain uses TRBV18 and TRBJ2-5; tentative D call: TRBD2 (6 bases). CDR1 is KGHSH, CDR2 LQKENI, per germline. V lost 6 bases and J 2 bases, leaving 10 bases between the germline ends. The CDR3 is made up of 13 amino acids. Written as DNA, the CDR3 is TGTGCCAGCTCGGAGGGGTTTCAAGAGACCCAGTACTTC. It yields the protein CASSEGFQETQYF.

The chain carries TRBV5-1 and TRBJ1-1; D remains unclear. The CDR3 loop spans 15 amino acids. Trimming left V 0 bases short and J 3 bases short, with 12 bases between. Germline V gene sequence: CDR1 SGHRS, CDR2 YFSETQ. The CDR3 region has the DNA TGCGCCAGCAGCTTGGAGGCCGGTGAGGACACTGAAGCTTTCTTT. The encoded protein is CASSLEAGEDTEAFF.

The gene calls are TRBV20-1 and TRBJ1-4; unclear D gene. V lost 5 bases to trimming and J lost 7 bases, with 20 bases between them. The CDR3 loop spans 15 amino acids. Germline CDR1 DFQATT, CDR2 SNEGSKA (reference sequence). CDR3 sequence reads: CSAENFGVEGEKLFF. The CDR3 nucleotides are TGCAGTGCTGAGAATTTTGGGGTAGAAGGTGAAAAACTGTTTTTT.

This clonotype was counted at least ten times. J is TRBJ2-7 and V is TRBV6-5, with 9 bases lining up with TRBD1. Looked up from germline, CDR1 is MNHEY and CDR2 is SVGAGI. Trimming took 4 bases from V and 5 from J; bases not matched to a gene: 6. CDR3 length: 14 amino acids. The CDR3, as DNA: TGTGCCAGCAGTTCCGACAGGGGGATCAACGAGCAGTACTTC. Encoded protein: CASSSDRGINEQYF.

This clonotype was observed many times. The chain recombines TRBV28 with TRBJ2-1, with 10 bases aligning to TRBD1. V lost 5 bases, J lost 10 bases, and 8 bases stayed unmatched. Looked up from germline, CDR1 is MDHEN and CDR2 is SYDVKM. This CDR3 has 14 residues. The CDR3 bases are TGTGCCAGCAGTCCCAGACAGGGGGCACGGGAGCAGTTCTTC. It yields the protein CASSPRQGAREQFF.

This clonotype was recorded many times. The chain uses TRBV20-1 and TRBJ1-4, with D perhaps TRBD1 (5 bases). CDR1 DFQATT and CDR2 SNEGSKA come from the germline V gene (reference sequence). The CDR3 has 14 residues. Trimming took off 3 bases at V and 4 bases at J, with 12 bases between the two ends. The DNA for the CDR3 is TGCAGTGCTAGGGCGTGGGACGGTAATGAAAAACTGTTTTTT. Translation gives CSARAWDGNEKLFF.

The rearrangement joins TRBV7-9 to TRBJ2-3, with D perhaps matching TRBD1 or TRBD2 (5 bases each). The germline V gene has CDR1 SEHNR and CDR2 FQNEAQ (reference sequence). The CDR3 covers 15 residues. Trimming shortened V by 5 bases and J by 10 bases, and 22 bases separated the two germline ends. Here the CDR3 reads CASSQQLSPGAPQYF. In DNA form, the CDR3 reads TGTGCCAGCAGCCAACAGTTAAGCCCCGGGGCCCCGCAGTATTTT.

This clonotype was counted ten times or more. This chain links TRBV29-1 with TRBJ2-2, with 7 nucleotides matching TRBD1. J was trimmed by 5 bases and V by 5 bases; bases with no gene match: 8. CDR1 and CDR2 (germline): SQVTM, ANQGSEA. The CDR3 runs to 14 residues. DNA of the CDR3: TGCAGCGTTCTACAGGGGCAGGGAACCGGGGAGCTGTTTTTT. It encodes CSVLQGQGTGELFF.

This clonotype has ten or more counts. The chain combines TRBV3-1 with TRBJ2-3; 11 bases fit TRBD2. V dropped 0 bases and J dropped 2; count of bases not matched to a gene: 4. Looked up from germline, CDR1 is LGHDT and CDR2 is YNNKEL (reference sequence). The CDR3 is 17 amino acids. For the CDR3, the DNA is TGTGCCAGCAGCCAAGAGCGACTAGCGGGGTACACAGATACGCAGTATTTT. This translates into CASSQERLAGYTDTQYF.

V and J are TRBV29-1 and TRBJ1-5; 10 bases fit TRBD1. The V gene's germline CDR1 is SQVTM and CDR2 ANQGSEA. V trimming: 6 bases; J trimming: 4 bases; junction bases outside the gene matches: 3. CDR3 size: 13 residues. CDR3 region: CSVGQGENQPQHF. Written as DNA, the CDR3 is TGCAGCGTAGGACAGGGGGAAAATCAGCCCCAGCATTTT.

In this sample, this clonotype turned up many times. J is TRBJ2-7 and V is TRBV6-2 or TRBV6-3; no definite D call. This CDR3 comprises 11 residues. The V gene's germline CDR1 is MNHEY and CDR2 SVGEGT. Trimming cost V 4 bases and J 3 bases, with 4 bases left between them. CDR3 in amino acids: CASSFYYEQYF. Here the CDR3 DNA reads TGTGCCAGCAGTTTTTACTACGAGCAGTACTTC.

This clonotype has a count of ten or more. The chain uses TRBV6-1 and TRBJ2-5; the D gene is possibly TRBD2 (5 bases). V lost 0 bases and J lost 5, with 10 bases in between. The CDR3 runs 14 residues. Germline V gene sequence: CDR1 MNHNS, CDR2 SASEGT. The CDR3 region has the DNA TGTGCCAGCAGTGAAGCTCTAGCAACTGAGACCCAGTACTTC. This encodes CASSEALATETQYF.

This clonotype was counted at least ten times. J is TRBJ2-2 and V is TRBV9, with TRBD1 matching 7 bases. After removal of 4 bases from V and 4 bases from J, the junction contained 10 bases not matched to a gene. The CDR3 sequence is 16 residues long. Germline-derived CDR1 and CDR2 are SGDLS and YYNGEE. The CDR3 DNA sequence: TGTGCCAGCAGCCCCCATAGGGGGCGGGCCACCGGGGAGCTGTTTTTT. It encodes CASSPHRGRATGELFF. Looking up the rest from reference TRBV9 and TRBJ2-2 gives the full variable domain: DSGVTQTPKHLITATGQRVTLRCSPRSGDLSVYWYQQSLDQGLQFLIQYYNGEERAKGNILERFSAQQFPDLHSELNLSSLELGDSALYFCASSPHRGRATGELFFGEGSRLTVL.